The text below deals with one TCR beta chain. The CDR3 length is 14 residues. The germline CDR1 and CDR2 sequences are SGDLS and YYNGEE. V gave up 0 bases and J gave up 2 bases, with 7 bases separating them. These data originate in a study of OX40 agonist ivuxolimab in advanced cancers. Clones were read by immunoSEQ multiplex PCR, and TCRdb kept only the in-frame ones, dropping some. The sample lists 45,000 to 65,000 clones; around 90% were seen once. Material: CD4+ or CD8+ T cells sorted from blood, obtained in a trial of the OX40 agonist ivuxolimab. The rearrangement uses TRBV9 and TRBJ2-3; D gene uncertain. This sequence originates from an adult with an advanced solid tumor such as melanoma, head and neck, liver or kidney cancer. CDR3 amino acids: CASSVGGNTDTQYF. As DNA, the CDR3 is TGTGCCAGCAGCGTAGGCGGCAACACAGATACGCAGTATTTT.